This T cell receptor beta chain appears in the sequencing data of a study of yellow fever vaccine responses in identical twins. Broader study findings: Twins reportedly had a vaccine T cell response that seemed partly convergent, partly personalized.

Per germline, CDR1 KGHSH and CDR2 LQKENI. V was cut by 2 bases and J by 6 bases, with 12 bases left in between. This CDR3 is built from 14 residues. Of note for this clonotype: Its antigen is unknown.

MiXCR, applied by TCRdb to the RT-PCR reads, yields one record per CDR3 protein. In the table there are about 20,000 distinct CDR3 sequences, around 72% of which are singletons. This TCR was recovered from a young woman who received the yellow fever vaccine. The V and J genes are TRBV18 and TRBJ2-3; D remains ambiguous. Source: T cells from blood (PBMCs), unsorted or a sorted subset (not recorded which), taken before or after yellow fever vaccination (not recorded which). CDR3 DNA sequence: TGTGCCAGCTCACCAAGGGTAGCTTCTGATACGCAGTATTTT. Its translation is CASSPRVASDTQYF.